This TCR beta chain was found in a study of blood T cell repertoires in COVID-19. Data came from immunoSEQ multiplex PCR; TCRdb stores just in-frame clones and leaves some out. Altogether approximately 340,000 clones are present, about 89% being singletons, with the ten largest covering more than 0.85%. CDR3 length equals 16 residues. The V end lost 2 bases, the J end lost 0 bases, and 16 bases lay between the germline ends. Germline-derived CDR1 and CDR2 are GTSNPN and SVGIG (reference sequence). This chain uses TRBV30 with TRBJ1-1; the D gene is possibly TRBD1 (6 bases). This receptor was taken from a woman aged 40 to 49 who had been exposed to COVID-19. The specimen sequenced was PBMCs or T cells enriched from blood (not recorded which). In nucleotides, the CDR3 is TGTGCCTGGAGTCCCCCAGGGGCGACAATGAACACTGAAGCTTTCTTT. Its protein product is CAWSPPGATMNTEAFF.